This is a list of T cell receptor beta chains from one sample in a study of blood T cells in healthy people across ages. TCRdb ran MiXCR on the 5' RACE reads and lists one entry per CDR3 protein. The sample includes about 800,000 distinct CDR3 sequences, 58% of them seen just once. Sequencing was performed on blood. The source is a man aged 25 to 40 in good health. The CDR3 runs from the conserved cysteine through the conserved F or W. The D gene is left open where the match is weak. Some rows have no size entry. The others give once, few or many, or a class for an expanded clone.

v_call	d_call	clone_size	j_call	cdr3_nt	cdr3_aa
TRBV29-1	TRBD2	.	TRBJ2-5	TGCAGCGTACAATTAGGGACTAGCGGGAGTCAAGAGACCCAGTACTTC	CSVQLGTSGSQETQYF
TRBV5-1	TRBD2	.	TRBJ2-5	TGCGCCAGCAGTCTGGCTAGCGGACTGGAAGAGACCCAGTACTTC	CASSLASGLEETQYF
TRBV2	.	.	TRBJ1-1	TGTGCCAGCAAGCCGAGGGAAACTGAAGCTTTCTTT	CASKPRETEAFF
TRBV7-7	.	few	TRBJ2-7	TGTGCTAGCAGCCCCGGGGAAGGTGGCGAGCAGTACTTC	CASSPGEGGEQYF
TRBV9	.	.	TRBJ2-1	TGTGCCAGCAGCGTAGCATCCTATCACGAGCAGTTCTTC	CASSVASYHEQFF
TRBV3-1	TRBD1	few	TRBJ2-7	TGTGCCAGCAGCGGGGTCTGGGGCAGGGGGTCTTACGAGCAGTACTTC	CASSGVWGRGSYEQYF
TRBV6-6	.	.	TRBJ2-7	TGTGCCAGCAGCCCTAGACAGTTCATCGACGAGCAGTACTTC	CASSPRQFIDEQYF
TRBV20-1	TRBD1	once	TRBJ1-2	TGCAGTGCTAGTTTGGGACAGGGGGCGAGTGGCTACACCTTC	CSASLGQGASGYTF
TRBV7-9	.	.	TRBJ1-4	TGTGCCAGCAGCCTGCGCCAGGGACGGAATCCTGAAAAACTGTTTTTT	CASSLRQGRNPEKLFF
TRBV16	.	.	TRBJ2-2	TGTGCCAGCAGTCGAGGTGGAGGGGCCTTCACCGGGGAGCTGTTTTTT	CASSRGGGAFTGELFF
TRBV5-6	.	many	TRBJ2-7	TGTGCCAGCAGCCGACACGTCCGACAGATTCACTACGAGCAGTACTTC	CASSRHVRQIHYEQYF
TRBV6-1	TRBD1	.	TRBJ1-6	TGTGCCAGCGTTACCCGGGACAGGGGGCTTTCACCCCTCCACTTT	CASVTRDRGLSPLHF
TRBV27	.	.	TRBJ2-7	TGTGCCAGCAGTACGGGGGGCCTCGGGAATGAGCAGTACTTC	CASSTGGLGNEQYF
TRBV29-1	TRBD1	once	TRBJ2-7	TGCAGCGTGGGGGACAGTAGCTCCTACGAGCAGTACTTC	CSVGDSSSYEQYF
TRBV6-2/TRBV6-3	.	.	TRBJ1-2	TGTGCCAGCAGGATTCTAGGGCGTGGCTACACCTTC	CASRILGRGYTF
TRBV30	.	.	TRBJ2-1	TGTGCCTGGATTCAAGGGGGGAAAGCCTACAATGAGCAGTTCTTC	CAWIQGGKAYNEQFF
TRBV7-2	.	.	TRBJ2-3	TGTGCCAGCAGCCCTGCACGAGGGGCTTACCTCAGCACAGATACGCAGTATTTT	CASSPARGAYLSTDTQYF
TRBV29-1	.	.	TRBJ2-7	TGCAGCGTTGGGGATAGGCAGGGGACCTGGCAGTACTTC	CSVGDRQGTWQYF
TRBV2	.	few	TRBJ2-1	TGTGCCAGCAGTGTTCTTAATGGCAATGAGCAGTTCTTC	CASSVLNGNEQFF
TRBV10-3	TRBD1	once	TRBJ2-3	TGTGCCATCAGTGACTCAGGGGGCATAACAGATACGCAGTATTTT	CAISDSGGITDTQYF
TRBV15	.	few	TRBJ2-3	TGTGCCACCAGCAGAGATGGGGGGAGCACAGATACGCAGTATTTT	CATSRDGGSTDTQYF
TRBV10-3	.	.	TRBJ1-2	TGTGCCACCCCTGCCAGGGATAGCCCTGGCTACACCTTC	CATPARDSPGYTF
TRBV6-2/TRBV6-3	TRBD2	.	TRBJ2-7	TGTGCCAGCAGTTACGCCCCCTCGGGCGGGAGGGCCAGCCGCGCCTACAATGAGCAGTACTTC	CASSYAPSGGRASRAYNEQYF
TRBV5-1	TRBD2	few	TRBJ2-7	TGCGCCAGCAGCTTGGGACTAGCGGGAGGAAATGAGCAGTACTTC	CASSLGLAGGNEQYF
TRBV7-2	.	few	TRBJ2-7	TGTGCCAGCAGCGAGGGCTGGGTCTACGAGCAGTACTTC	CASSEGWVYEQYF
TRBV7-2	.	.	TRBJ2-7	TGTGCCAGCAGCCCCCAGGCGGATGAGCAGTACTTC	CASSPQADEQYF
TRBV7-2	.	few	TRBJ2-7	TGTGCCAGCAGCTCGTGGAGGGCTCCCTCGGCTTACGAGCAGTACTTC	CASSSWRAPSAYEQYF
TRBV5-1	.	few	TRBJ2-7	TGCGCCAGCAGCCCTACAAAGTGGACACCTTCCCGCGAGCAGTACTTC	CASSPTKWTPSREQYF
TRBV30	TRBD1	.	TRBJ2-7	TGTGCCTGGAACGGGGACAGGGGAGCCGAGCAGTACTTC	CAWNGDRGAEQYF
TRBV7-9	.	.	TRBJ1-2	TGTGCCAGCAGCCCCCAGGGATTTGGAGGCTACACCTTC	CASSPQGFGGYTF
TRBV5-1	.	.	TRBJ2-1	TGCGCCAGCAGCCACTCGGAAGACCTCTACAATGAGCAGTTCTTC	CASSHSEDLYNEQFF
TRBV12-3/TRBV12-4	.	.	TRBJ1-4	TGTGCCAGCAGTTTTCCAGGGAGTAGGGAAAAACTGTTTTTT	CASSFPGSREKLFF
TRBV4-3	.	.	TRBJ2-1	TGCGCCAGCAGCCAAGAAGCTTCGAGCTCCTACAATGAGCAGTTCTTC	CASSQEASSSYNEQFF
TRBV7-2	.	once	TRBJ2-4	TGTGCCAGCAGCTTAGATATCGAGGGGGGGGAGCAGTACTTC	CASSLDIEGGEQYF
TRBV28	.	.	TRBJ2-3	TGTGCCAGCAGTTTAGGGGTTCTTGAGAGGGATACGCAGTATTTT	CASSLGVLERDTQYF
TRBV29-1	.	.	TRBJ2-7	TGCAGCGTTGTCTCACCCCGGGACATTCCCTACGAGCAGTACTTC	CSVVSPRDIPYEQYF
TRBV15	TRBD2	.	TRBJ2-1	TGTGCCACCAGCAGATCGGGGGGGACTAGCGGAGCCTACAATGAGCAGTTCTTC	CATSRSGGTSGAYNEQFF